This TCR beta chain was recovered during a study of T cell responses to AZD1222 COVID-19 vaccine. The wider study: Second-dose intervals of approximately 4 or approximately 12 weeks were pooled.

Here immunoSEQ multiplex PCR was the method, and the copy in TCRdb shows in-frame clones only, minus some. This sample has 100,000 to 150,000 clones, with roughly 90% found just once. This CDR3 is 15 amino acids long. The germline CDR1 and CDR2 sequences are SGHDT and YYEEEE. Deletions cut 2 bases from V and 1 base from J, with 7 bases between. Sample: peripheral blood, taken on day 0 of AZD1222 vaccination. This clonotype was obtained from an adult in good health. The J gene is TRBJ2-6, the V gene TRBV5-6; D gene uncertain. The CDR3 spells CASSFRQSGANVLTF. The CDR3 DNA reads as TGTGCCAGCAGCTTTAGGCAATCTGGGGCCAACGTCCTGACTTTC.